The entry that follows covers one T cell receptor (beta chain) sequence. Its target is not known. One end of the junction varies from germline; a read error may be responsible. Germline CDR1 and CDR2: MNHNS and SASEGT. The CDR3 consists of 14 residues. The data stem from a study of cytomegalovirus exposure and HLA in healthy donors. The wider study: Unique TCR beta sequences numbering about 100 million came from 150 million to 200 million T cells in an earlier analysis.

A multiplex PCR was run with 60 Vbeta primers and 13 Jbeta primers. Assay: immunoSEQ multiplex PCR; the TCRdb copy retains only in-frame clones and omits some. The sample holds about 240,000 clones, 82% seen once. Study results and caveats: In the analysis, some V segments, TRBV6-2 and TRBV6-3 included, were excluded as indistinguishable. It was assumed in the presence/absence analyses that sequencing depth was roughly uniform across donors.

The receptor comes from a woman aged 40-49 years in good health and CMV-seropositive. The chain links TRBV6-1 to TRBJ2-5, with D unresolved. Sequenced input: PBMCs. CDR3 amino acids: CAGSEAVVGETQYF. The CDR3 coding sequence is TGTGCCGGCAGTGAAGCCGTGGTCGGGGAGACCCAGTACTTC.